Each of the 11 T cell receptor beta chains below was sequenced from the same sample in a study of blood T cell repertoires in COVID-19. This table comes from immunoSEQ multiplex PCR, and its TCRdb copy is limited to in-frame clones, with some not included. The sample has about 220,000 clones, 80% seen once. Sample: peripheral blood. These receptors were collected from a human donor in a cohort sampled during active COVID-19.

The rearrangement uses TRBV5-5 and TRBJ2-2; the D is unclear. Germline CDR1 is SGHKS and CDR2 is YYEKEE (reference sequence). The CDR3 contains 15 residues. V lost 0 bases to trimming and J lost 4 bases, with 10 bases between them. The CDR3 spells CASSLARVGTGELFF. DNA of the CDR3: TGTGCCAGCAGCTTGGCCCGGGTAGGCACCGGGGAGCTGTTTTTT.

The chain recombines TRBV19 with TRBJ1-1; D remains unclear. The CDR3 runs to 14 residues. CDR1 LNHDA and CDR2 SQIVND come from the germline V gene (reference sequence). Trimming stripped 4 bases from V and 0 bases from J, with 9 bases between. The CDR3 DNA reads as TGTGCCAGTAGTACCCCTTATTTGAACACTGAAGCTTTCTTT. Its translation: CASSTPYLNTEAFF.

V gene TRBV7-9 combines with J gene TRBJ1-1, with TRBD1 matching over 7 bases. Trimming removed 5 bases from V and 6 bases from J; junction bases left unmatched: 18. CDR1 is SEHNR and CDR2 is FQNEAQ in the germline V gene (reference sequence). The CDR3 has 17 residues. The CDR3 is CASSPPIDRELTPEAFF. CDR3 sequence (DNA): TGTGCCAGCAGCCCCCCGATAGACAGGGAGTTGACCCCTGAAGCTTTCTTT.

The rearrangement joins TRBV24-1 to TRBJ2-3; the D gene is possibly TRBD1 (5 bases). Germline assignment: CDR1 KGHDR and CDR2 SFDVKD. Trimming cost V 8 bases and J 1 base, with 9 bases left between them. The CDR3 totals 13 residues. This chain's CDR3 is CATNQGGTDTQYF. In nucleotides, the CDR3 is TGTGCCACCAACCAGGGTGGCACAGATACGCAGTATTTT.

This clone was picked up one time. V is TRBV10-3 and J is TRBJ1-1; possibly TRBD1 for D (6 bases). Germline CDR1 reads ENHRY; CDR2 reads SYGVKD. This CDR3 is 13 amino acids long. The V gene lost 7 bases and the J gene lost 0 bases, with 9 bases spanning the gap. CDR3 amino acids: CAITGQMNTEAFF. In nucleotides, the CDR3 is TGTGCCATCACCGGACAGATGAACACTGAAGCTTTCTTT.

The chain couples TRBV5-1 to TRBJ1-2; 9 bases fit TRBD1. Per germline, CDR1 SGHRS and CDR2 YFSETQ. Trimming cost V 0 bases and J 7 bases; bases outside gene matches: 7. There are 15 residues in the CDR3. CDR3 nucleotides: TGCGCCAGCAGCTTGGGGGGACAGGGCCTGGGTGGCTACACCTTC. Encoded protein: CASSLGGQGLGGYTF.

The chain employs TRBV3-1 (or the pseudogene TRBV3-2) and TRBJ1-2; perhaps TRBD1 as D (6 bases). The CDR3 is 17 amino acids. V was cut by 0 bases and J by 6 bases, with 20 bases left in between. Germline lookup yields CDR1 LGHDT and CDR2 YNNKEL (reference sequence). CDR3 sequence reads: CASSQDPAGEGGDGYTF. In DNA, the CDR3 is TGTGCCAGCAGCCAAGATCCGGCGGGAGAGGGGGGGGATGGCTACACCTTC.

This sequence joins TRBV28 and TRBJ2-4; TRBD2 might be the D (5 bases). The CDR3 extends over 13 amino acids. V gave up 8 bases and J gave up 8 bases, with 16 bases separating them. Germline V gene data show CDR1 as MDHEN and CDR2 as SYDVKM. The CDR3 DNA reads TGTGCCAGCGGGCCCACAGTGGAGGACATTCAGTACTTC. Translating gives CASGPTVEDIQYF.

The chain is built from TRBV27 and TRBJ2-1, with D perhaps matching TRBD2 (7 bases). Germline CDR1 MNHEY, CDR2 SMNVEV (reference sequence). The CDR3 extends over 18 amino acids. The V end was cut by 3 bases, the J end by 1 base, with 19 bases between. CDR3 region: CASSFKPQAGASYNEQFF. The CDR3 DNA sequence: TGTGCCAGCAGTTTTAAACCACAGGCGGGGGCGTCCTACAATGAGCAGTTCTTC.

As regards this clone: Germline and junction disagree at one end, which may indicate a read error. The rearrangement joins TRBV7-7 to TRBJ2-2, with 12 nucleotides matching TRBD2. This CDR3 is 17 amino acids long. Germline V CDR1 and CDR2: SSHAT, FNYEAQ (reference sequence). The CDR3: CASSLASGRADTGELFF. CDR3 in DNA: TGTGCTAGCAGCTTAGCTAGCGGGAGGGCTGACACCGGGGAGCTGTTTTTT.

The chain couples TRBV5-6 to TRBJ2-1, with D tentatively TRBD2 (5 bases). Looked up from germline, CDR1 is SGHDT and CDR2 is YYEEEE. This CDR3 is 16 amino acids long. V was shortened by 1 base and J by 3 bases, with 14 bases between the two germline ends. The CDR3: CASSLWASRVYNEQFF. CDR3 nucleotide sequence: TGTGCCAGCAGCTTGTGGGCTAGCAGAGTCTACAATGAGCAGTTCTTC.